This TCR beta chain came from a study of human T cells and chemical hapten exposure. About the study: Patch tests delivered 0.01% DPC to the upper back and were evaluated at 6 days. Study-wide results and limits: Versus controls, significantly more large CDR3 similarity clusters arose from expanded TCRs.

TCRdb analysed the RACE reads with MiXCR anew, one entry per CDR3 protein. The table lists around 150,000 distinct CDR3 sequences, 25% to 35% of them singletons. Concerning this clonotype itself: Its specificity is unknown.

Time point of the sample: patch test 3, about 24 weeks after DPC sensitization. Treatment in this sample: therapeutic diphenylcyclopropenone sensitization with weekly scalp DPC. Looked up from germline, CDR1 is SGHNT and CDR2 is YYREEE (reference sequence). Trimming left V 0 bases short and J 8 bases short, with 12 bases between. CDR3 size: 14 residues. This sequence was found in a woman in her late teens or twenties with alopecia areata. Some clones in this sample may be carry-over from other donors' samples. Material: whole blood, obtained in connection with sensitization to the hapten diphenylcyclopropenone (DPC). The chain combines TRBV5-4 with TRBJ2-1, with D unclear. The CDR3 coding sequence is TGTGCCAGCAGCTTGGACCCTATGGTGGATGAGCAGTTCTTC. It specifies CASSLDPMVDEQFF.